This TCR beta chain originates from a study of healthy donors' naive CD4 and CD8 T cells. With 3 bases removed from V and 10 bases from J, the gap between germline ends came to 7 bases. The germline V gene has CDR1 SGHTA and CDR2 FQGNSA. The CDR3 runs to 12 residues. Each TCR library used roughly 490 ng of total RNA and a linear amplification protocol. TCRdb itself ran the reads through MiXCR, one entry per CDR3 protein. The sample holds about 200,000 distinct CDR3 sequences, around 74% seen once. This TCR came from a pool of human donors in good health; the sample pools cells from several healthy donors. The sequenced sample was naive CD4+ and CD8+ T cells sorted from blood, pooled from several donors. The chain uses TRBV7-2 and TRBJ1-6; no clear D. The CDR3 loop is CASSFLGSPLHF. In DNA form, the CDR3 reads TGTGCCAGCAGCTTTCTCGGATCACCCCTCCACTTT.